The 23 T cell receptor beta chains given below trace back to one sample, sequenced in a study of graft-versus-host responses after intestinal transplantation. The repertoire was sequenced with immunoSEQ multiplex PCR; TCRdb's copy has only in-frame clones and lacks some. The repertoire holds tens of thousands of clones, with more than 85% as singletons. No antigen has been assigned to these receptors. The sequencing here drew on unstimulated CD8+ T cells sorted from spleen or lymph node cells, taken before intestinal transplant. These receptors all come from a human donor who received an intestinal transplant.

The chain joins TRBV9 to TRBJ1-4; 9 bases fit TRBD1. Losses at the gene ends were 4 bases for V and 8 bases for J; bases not matched to a gene: 9. Germline V lookup: CDR1 SGDLS, CDR2 YYNGEE. The CDR3 runs to 15 residues. The CDR3 protein is CASSLTGTGKEKLFF. DNA of the CDR3: TGTGCCAGCAGCTTAACCGGGACAGGGAAGGAAAAACTGTTTTTT. The complete variable domain, with remaining parts taken from reference TRBV9 and TRBJ1-4, reads DSGVTQTPKHLITATGQRVTLRCSPRSGDLSVYWYQQSLDQGLQFLIQYYNGEERAKGNILERFSAQQFPDLHSELNLSSLELGDSALYFCASSLTGTGKEKLFFGSGTQLSVL.

This rearrangement joins TRBV5-5 to TRBJ1-6; 7 positions agree with TRBD1. The CDR3 runs to 14 residues. V was clipped by 3 bases and J by 8 bases; unmatched bases: 5. CDR1 and CDR2 (germline): SGHKS, YYEKEE (reference sequence). CDR3 coding DNA: TGTGCCAGCAGCTCAGACAGGGTGTATTCACCCCTCCACTTT. Its translation is CASSSDRVYSPLHF.

V and J are TRBV5-5 and TRBJ1-5, with D possibly being TRBD1 (6 bases). V was cut by 4 bases and J by 5 bases, with 19 bases left in between. Looked up from germline, CDR1 is SGHKS and CDR2 is YYEKEE (reference sequence). The CDR3 has 16 amino acids. CDR3 in DNA: TGTGCCAGCAGCCCAACCGGGACATGGGGAGATCAGCCCCAGCATTTT. As protein: CASSPTGTWGDQPQHF.

The gene calls are TRBV7-9 and TRBJ2-5; tentative D call: TRBD1 (6 bases). The CDR3 covers 14 residues. CDR1 and CDR2 (germline): SEHNR, FQNEAQ (reference sequence). Trimming left V 5 bases short and J 4 bases short, with 14 bases between. CDR3 DNA sequence: TGTGCCAGCAGCGCTCGACAGGCGCGAGAGACCCAGTACTTC. This encodes CASSARQARETQYF.

The rearrangement joins TRBV9 to TRBJ2-2; 8 bases are a match to TRBD1. There are 14 residues in the CDR3. The trim removed 3 bases at V and 10 bases at J, leaving 8 bases unmatched. The germline CDR1 and CDR2 sequences are SGDLS and YYNGEE. CDR3: CASSAGTGVQELFF. Written as DNA, the CDR3 is TGTGCCAGCAGCGCGGGGACAGGTGTGCAGGAGCTGTTTTTT.

This clone was counted once. The chain employs TRBV10-2 and TRBJ2-3; 11 positions agree with TRBD2. The CDR3 covers 17 residues. The germline CDR1 and CDR2 sequences are WSHSY and SAAADI. The V gene end was trimmed by 6 bases and the J gene end by 2 bases; junction bases not matched to a gene: 10. The CDR3 DNA follows: TGCGCCAGCAGCGTGAGTGGACTAGCGGGCCTCACAGATACGCAGTATTTT. This sequence encodes CASSVSGLAGLTDTQYF.

V and J are TRBV6-1 and TRBJ1-1; TRBD1 is a possible D gene (6 bases). V lost 5 bases, J lost 0 bases, and 10 bases lay in between. The CDR3 length is 14 residues. In germline, CDR1 is MNHNS, CDR2 SASEGT. CDR3 protein: CASSQGTMNTEAFF. Here the CDR3 DNA reads TGTGCCAGCAGTCAGGGGACAATGAACACTGAAGCTTTCTTT.

J is TRBJ1-5 and V is TRBV2; 9 bases line up with TRBD1. From germline, CDR1 is SNHLY and CDR2 FYNNEI. V shed 3 bases, J shed 2 bases, and the junction held 5 bases outside the gene matches. The length of the CDR3 is 16 residues. The chain's CDR3 is CASSDGQGYRNQPQHF. CDR3 nucleotide sequence: TGTGCCAGCAGTGACGGACAGGGGTACCGCAATCAGCCCCAGCATTTT.

This chain uses TRBV4-3 with TRBJ1-5; 7 nucleotides align to TRBD1. CDR1 is LGHNA, CDR2 YSLEER, per germline. Trimming at V came to 0 bases and at J to 5 bases, leaving 7 bases not matched to a gene. The CDR3 totals 16 residues. This CDR3 reads CASSQDSDRAYQPQHF. CDR3 DNA sequence: TGCGCCAGCAGCCAAGACTCAGACAGGGCCTATCAGCCCCAGCATTTT.

This chain joins TRBV9 and TRBJ2-7; 10 nucleotides align to TRBD2. Trimming cost V 5 bases and J 7 bases; bases outside gene matches: 9. Germline lookup yields CDR1 SGDLS and CDR2 YYNGEE. The CDR3 has 14 residues. The CDR3 DNA follows: TGTGCCAGCAGTAGGACTAGCGGTTTTTGGGAGCAGTACTTC. This sequence encodes CASSRTSGFWEQYF.

The count of this clone is one. The chain carries TRBV9 and TRBJ1-1; D gene unclear. From germline, CDR1 is SGDLS and CDR2 YYNGEE. CDR3 length: 14 amino acids. Trimming removed 4 bases from V and 2 bases from J, with 12 bases in between. CDR3 residues: CASSRHGENTEAFF. As DNA, the CDR3 is TGTGCCAGCAGCCGACACGGGGAAAACACTGAAGCTTTCTTT.

This chain uses TRBV12-5 with TRBJ2-5; maybe TRBD1 (5 bases). The germline gives CDR1 LGHNT, CDR2 FRNRAP. Trimming took off 9 bases at V and 4 bases at J, with 21 bases between the two ends. This CDR3 has 15 amino acids. The CDR3 protein is CASGIADTSLETQYF. As DNA, the CDR3 is TGTGCTAGCGGAATCGCGGACACTTCCTTAGAGACCCAGTACTTC.

The chain recombines TRBV19 with TRBJ2-7, with 9 nucleotides matching TRBD1. CDR1 is LNHDA and CDR2 is SQIVND in the germline V gene (reference sequence). After removal of 4 bases from V and 0 bases from J, the junction contained 4 bases not matched to a gene. This CDR3 has 15 residues. In DNA form, the CDR3 reads TGTGCCAGTAGTAGGACAGGGGTCTACTCCTACGAGCAGTACTTC. Amino acids: CASSRTGVYSYEQYF.

The chain combines TRBV30 with TRBJ1-5; no reliable D call. V gave up 7 bases and J gave up 3 bases, with 10 bases separating them. The CDR3 contains 12 residues. Per the germline V gene, CDR1 is GTSNPN and CDR2 is SVGIG (reference sequence). The CDR3, as DNA: TGTGCCTCCGCAGTACCCAATCAGCCCCAGCATTTT. It is translated as CASAVPNQPQHF.

The chain uses TRBV4-3 and TRBJ1-1; weak D call: TRBD1 (5 bases). Trimming shortened V by 1 base and J by 1 base, and 16 bases separated the two germline ends. Germline loops: CDR1 LGHNA, CDR2 YSLEER. The CDR3 totals 17 residues. CDR3 loop: CASSQAPLSQGNTEAFF. CDR3 DNA sequence: TGCGCCAGCAGCCAAGCTCCCCTGAGCCAGGGGAACACTGAAGCTTTCTTT.

The table lists this clone with a count of one. The chain combines TRBV11-3 with TRBJ2-1; 11 bases are shared with TRBD2. V trimming: 4 bases; J trimming: 0 bases; junction bases outside the gene matches: 14. Germline V gene lookup returns CDR1 SGHNT and CDR2 YENEEA. There are 20 residues in the CDR3. CDR3 sequence (DNA): TGTGCCAGCAGCTCTCTTCCGGCTAGCGGGGGGTTCAGCTCCTACAATGAGCAGTTCTTC. The encoded protein is CASSSLPASGGFSSYNEQFF.

A few counts support this clone. This rearrangement joins TRBV11-2 to TRBJ2-7; D perhaps matches TRBD2 (5 bases). V lost 3 bases, J lost 9 bases, and 15 bases lay in between. There are 13 residues in the CDR3. Germline V gene data show CDR1 as SGHAT and CDR2 as FQNNGV. The CDR3 sequence: CASSFEASLGQYF. The CDR3 DNA reads TGTGCCAGCAGCTTTGAAGCTAGCTTGGGGCAGTACTTC.

V usage is TRBV15 and J usage is TRBJ2-7, with 11 bases that match TRBD2. After removal of 3 bases from V and 2 bases from J, the junction contained 3 bases not matched to a gene. Germline CDR1 reads LNHNV; CDR2 reads YYDKDF (reference sequence). The CDR3 contains 15 residues. The CDR3 is CATSSELAGAYEQYF. The CDR3 coding sequence is TGTGCCACCAGCAGTGAACTAGCGGGGGCCTACGAGCAGTACTTC.

The V call is TRBV7-9, the J call TRBJ1-2; D gene ambiguous. This CDR3 has 13 residues. Trimming stripped 1 base from V and 0 bases from J, with 3 bases between. The germline V gene has CDR1 SEHNR and CDR2 FQNEAQ (reference sequence). CDR3 nucleotide sequence: TGTGCCAGCAGCTTAGGCGCTAACTATGGCTACACCTTC. This codes for CASSLGANYGYTF.

The V gene is TRBV7-9, the J gene TRBJ1-4; TRBD1 agrees at 10 bases. The CDR3 has 15 residues. Per the germline V gene, CDR1 is SEHNR and CDR2 is FQNEAQ (reference sequence). V lost 6 bases to trimming and J lost 8 bases; unmatched junction nucleotides: 9. CDR3 in amino acids: CASSSTGGKKEKLFF. CDR3 DNA: TGTGCCAGCAGTTCGACAGGGGGCAAGAAGGAAAAACTGTTTTTT.

This rearrangement joins TRBV27 to TRBJ1-5; D is perhaps TRBD1 (5 bases). Germline lookup yields CDR1 MNHEY and CDR2 SMNVEV (reference sequence). Trimming removed 5 bases at V and 2 bases at J, with 13 bases between. The CDR3 loop spans 15 amino acids. The CDR3 sequence is CASSLTGGRNQPQHF. The CDR3 coding sequence is TGTGCCAGCAGTCTAACAGGAGGGCGCAATCAGCCCCAGCATTTT.

The CDR3 is CASSTGRGYTF. The CDR3 bases are TGTGCCAGCAGCACAGGGAGAGGCTACACCTTC. The rearrangement joins TRBV2 to TRBJ1-2, with D tentatively TRBD1 (6 bases). The ends were cut back, 6 bases at V and 8 bases at J, with 10 bases in the middle. The CDR3 extends over 11 amino acids. CDR1 and CDR2 (germline): SNHLY, FYNNEI.

The chain links TRBV9 to TRBJ2-3; D is possibly TRBD2 (5 bases). Germline-derived CDR1 and CDR2 are SGDLS and YYNGEE. Trimming took off 5 bases at V and 4 bases at J, with 14 bases between the two ends. This CDR3 is 14 amino acids long. The CDR3 here is CASSPLDGADTQYF. The CDR3 bases are TGTGCCAGCAGTCCTTTGGACGGGGCAGATACGCAGTATTTT.